This T cell receptor (beta chain) was captured in a study of T-cell memory formation after mild COVID-19. As for the study in general: Largely donor-specific sequence clusters came from a couple of donors.

The authors produced TCR alpha and TCR beta cDNA libraries with sample barcodes and UMIs by 5'RACE using constant-segment primers. TCRdb analysed the 5' RACE reads with MiXCR anew, one entry per CDR3 protein. This repertoire shows about 140,000 distinct CDR3 sequences, about 14% found once; its top ten account for around 27%. Germline V gene data show CDR1 as DFQATT and CDR2 as SNEGSKA (reference sequence). The V and J ends lost 3 bases and 4 bases respectively, with 12 bases between them. The CDR3 length is 14 residues. Study-level results: The study detected some responding clones in pre-infection memory, suggesting cross-reactive memory joined. Shrinking CD4+ clones were chiefly CM and EM; CD8+ ones were chiefly EMRA.

Comments on this clonotype: Its antigen is as yet unknown.

The sequenced sample consisted of PBMCs or a T cell subset sorted from them (not recorded which). The chain uses TRBV20-1 and TRBJ2-2; D is possibly TRBD1 or TRBD2 (5 bases each). This sequence was found in an adult woman who had mild COVID-19 (a few samples of this study predate the infection). Cell type and time point are not known. The DNA of the CDR3 is TGCAGTGCTAGTTTGGGGGTCGGCACCGGGGAGCTGTTTTTT. It specifies CSASLGVGTGELFF.